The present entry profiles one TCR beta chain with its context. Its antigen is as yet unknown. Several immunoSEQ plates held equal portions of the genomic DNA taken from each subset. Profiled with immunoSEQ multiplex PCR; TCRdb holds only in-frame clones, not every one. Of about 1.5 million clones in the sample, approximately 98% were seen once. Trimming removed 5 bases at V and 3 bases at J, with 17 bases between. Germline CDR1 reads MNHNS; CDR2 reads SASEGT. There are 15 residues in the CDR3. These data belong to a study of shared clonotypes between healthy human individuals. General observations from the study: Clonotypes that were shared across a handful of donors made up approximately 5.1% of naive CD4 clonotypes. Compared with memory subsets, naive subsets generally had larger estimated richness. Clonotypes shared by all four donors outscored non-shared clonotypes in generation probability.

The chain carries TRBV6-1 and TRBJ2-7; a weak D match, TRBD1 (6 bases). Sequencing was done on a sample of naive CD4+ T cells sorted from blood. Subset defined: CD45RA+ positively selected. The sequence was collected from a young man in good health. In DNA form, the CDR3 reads TGTGCCAGCAGTACTCCCGGGACACCTGTCTACGAGCAGTACTTC. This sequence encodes CASSTPGTPVYEQYF.